This paragraph reports one TCR beta chain. Its specificity is not known. This entry comes from a study of identifying expanded T cells in peripheral blood. Study outcomes and limitations: Over approximately two and four weeks, about 15 and 19 clones changed, versus roughly 1.2 between replicates.

The V gene lost 2 bases and the J gene lost 3 bases, with 14 bases spanning the gap. Germline V lookup: CDR1 MNHEY, CDR2 SVGAGI. The CDR3 is 15 residues long. No infections or other immune events were documented during collection. The assay was immunoSEQ multiplex PCR, and TCRdb's table has in-frame clones only and misses some. The table has about 80,000 clones, about 87% seen once. The TCR sequence derives from a person between 18 and 70 years old in good health. Sequencing was performed on blood. V gene TRBV6-5 combines with J gene TRBJ2-7; weak D call: TRBD2 (5 bases). The chain's CDR3 is CASSYAPGGDYEQYF. In DNA form, the CDR3 reads TGTGCCAGCAGTTACGCACCCGGAGGTGACTACGAGCAGTACTTC.